This passage covers 10 T cell receptor beta chains from one sample sequenced in a study of cytotoxic CD8 clonotypes in ibrutinib-treated CLL (dated by TCRdb to about 2021). This specimen's time point label, per the study, means: about twelve months on ibrutinib. The receptor library was made with the immunoSEQ multiplex PCR assay. Imported from immuneACCESS, the table was reduced by TCRdb to in-frame sequences with V and J called. These copies leave out some clones; in studies compared against another copy, an unresolved V gene accounts for under half, and the cause of the remainder is not known. In all, the sample holds 120,000 to 150,000 clones, and roughly 80% of those were seen once. The top ten clones comprise 25% to 35% of the sample. The source material was PBMCs, sampled after 12 months of ibrutinib treatment. The origin of the receptors is a human donor with chronic lymphocytic leukemia.

This rearrangement joins TRBV4-2 to TRBJ1-2; no firm D call. V was shortened by 0 bases and J by 0 bases, with 8 bases between the two germline ends. Germline values: CDR1 LGHNA, CDR2 YNFKEQ. The CDR3 has 15 residues. The CDR3 reads CASSQESNANYGYTF. The CDR3 DNA is TGTGCCAGCAGCCAAGAATCGAATGCTAACTATGGCTACACCTTC.

The chain is built from TRBV30 and TRBJ2-4; 7 bases are a match to TRBD1. Germline CDR1 GTSNPN, CDR2 SVGIG (reference sequence). The CDR3 is 14 amino acids. Trimming removed 5 bases from V and 5 bases from J; junction bases left unmatched: 9. The CDR3 loop reads CAWEPGQTQNIQYF. The DNA of the CDR3 is TGTGCCTGGGAGCCGGGACAGACCCAAAACATTCAGTACTTC.

The table lists this clone with a count of one. The CDR3 DNA sequence: TGTGCCAGCAGTTACCGTCTCCAAGAGACCCAGTACTTC. Amino acid sequence: CASSYRLQETQYF. The chain uses TRBV6-5 and TRBJ2-5; the D is unclear. Trimming shortened V by 2 bases and J by 1 base, and 5 bases separated the two germline ends. Germline V gene sequence: CDR1 MNHEY, CDR2 SVGAGI. The length of the CDR3 is 13 residues.

The CDR3 DNA sequence: TGCGCCAGCAGCCAAGTCTCCCTAGCGGGAGAGGGTCATGAGCAGTTCTTC. It specifies CASSQVSLAGEGHEQFF. The rearrangement links TRBV4-3 to TRBJ2-1, with TRBD2 matching 10 bases. The junction had 11 bases not matched to a gene; V was cut back by 1 base and J by 8 bases. From germline, CDR1 is LGHNA and CDR2 YSLEER. The CDR3 is 17 residues long.

J is TRBJ1-2 and V is TRBV11-1; D is ambiguous. Between the trimmed V and J ends, which lost 5 bases and 7 bases, there was a span of 17 bases. The CDR3 sequence is 14 residues long. The V gene's germline CDR1 is SGHAT and CDR2 FQDESV (reference sequence). CDR3 nucleotides: TGTGCCAGCAGCAAGGACCTTCTCGGCGGTGGCTACACCTTC. This codes for CASSKDLLGGGYTF.

The rearrangement links TRBV7-2 to TRBJ2-5, with a possible D match to TRBD1 (5 bases). The CDR3 is made up of 13 amino acids. In germline, CDR1 is SGHTA, CDR2 FQGNSA. V was trimmed by 3 bases and J by 5 bases, leaving 10 bases between them. The CDR3 DNA reads TGTGCCAGCAGCTTGCAGGGATACGAGACCCAGTACTTC. This translates into CASSLQGYETQYF.

V is TRBV29-1 and J is TRBJ1-4; the match to TRBD1 covers 9 bases. The germline gives CDR1 SQVTM, CDR2 ANQGSEA. This CDR3 has 14 amino acids. The trim removed 2 bases at V and 8 bases at J, leaving 6 bases unmatched. The CDR3 region is CSVETQGAGEKLFF. The CDR3 DNA reads as TGCAGCGTTGAAACACAGGGGGCGGGGGAAAAACTGTTTTTT. Together with reference TRBV29-1 and TRBJ1-4, the CDR3 gives the full variable domain: SAVISQKPSRDICQRGTSLTIQCQVDSQVTMMFWYRQQPGQSLTLIATANQGSEATYESGFVIDKFPISRPNLTFSTLTVSNMSPEDSSIYLCSVETQGAGEKLFFGSGTQLSVL.

The chain links TRBV7-9 to TRBJ2-7; 9 bases match TRBD2. The CDR3 contains 14 residues. V lost 5 bases, J lost 1 base, and 3 bases stayed unmatched. CDR1 SEHNR and CDR2 FQNEAQ come from the germline V gene (reference sequence). CDR3 DNA sequence: TGTGCCAGCAGCGGACTAGCGAGTTCCTACGAGCAGTACTTC. It is translated as CASSGLASSYEQYF.

The chain has TRBV4-1 and TRBJ1-3; D gene uncertain. Deletions cut 2 bases from V and 8 bases from J, with 19 bases between. The germline V gene has CDR1 MGHRA and CDR2 YSYEKL. CDR3 length: 16 amino acids. The CDR3, as DNA: TGCGCCAGCAGCCAAATAGTGTGGGCGTCCGGACACACCATATATTTT. This translates into CASSQIVWASGHTIYF.

This chain joins TRBV27 and TRBJ2-7, with a tentative D call TRBD2 (6 bases). CDR3 length equals 13 residues. CDR1 is MNHEY and CDR2 is SMNVEV in the germline V gene (reference sequence). The V end lost 3 bases, the J end lost 0 bases, and 6 bases lay between the germline ends. For the CDR3, the DNA is TGTGCCAGCAGTTTGACTAGCTCCTACGAGCAGTACTTC. Its protein product is CASSLTSSYEQYF.